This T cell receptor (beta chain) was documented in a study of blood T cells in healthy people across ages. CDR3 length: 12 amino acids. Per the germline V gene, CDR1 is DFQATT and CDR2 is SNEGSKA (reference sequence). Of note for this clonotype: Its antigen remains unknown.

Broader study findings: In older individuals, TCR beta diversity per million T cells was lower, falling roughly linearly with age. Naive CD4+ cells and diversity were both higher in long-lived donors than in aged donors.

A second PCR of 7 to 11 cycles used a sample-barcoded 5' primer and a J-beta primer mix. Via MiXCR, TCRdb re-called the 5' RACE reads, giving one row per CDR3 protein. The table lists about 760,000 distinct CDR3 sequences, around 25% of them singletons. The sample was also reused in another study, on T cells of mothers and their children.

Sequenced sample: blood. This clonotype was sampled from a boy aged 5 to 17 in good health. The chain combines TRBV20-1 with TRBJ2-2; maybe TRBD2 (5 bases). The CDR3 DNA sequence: TGCGGCACCGCGGGGAACACCGGGGAGCTGTTTTTT. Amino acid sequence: CGTAGNTGELFF.